This is a list of T cell receptor beta chains from one sample in a study of shared clonotypes between healthy human individuals. Produced via immunoSEQ multiplex PCR; TCRdb's table is partial and in-frame only. Of approximately 980,000 clones listed, more than 75% are singletons. Sequenced material: memory CD4+ T cells sorted from blood. All receptors come from a man aged 18 to 29 in good health. The CDR3 runs from the conserved cysteine through the conserved F or W. The D gene is left open where the match is weak. Clone size is given for some rows only: seen once, a few or many times, or a class if the clone is expanded.

clone_size d_call j_call v_call cdr3_nt cdr3_aa
NA NA TRBJ2-7 TRBV14 TGTGCCAGCAGCATGGGACTCTCATCCTACGAGCAGTACTTC CASSMGLSSYEQYF
NA NA TRBJ2-3 TRBV6-1 TGTGCCAGCCGCTACACAGATACGCAGTATTTT CASRYTDTQYF
NA TRBD2 TRBJ2-7 TRBV5-1 TGCGCCAGCAGCATACTAGCGGGGGATTCCGAGCAGTACTTC CASSILAGDSEQYF
NA NA TRBJ1-1 TRBV30 TGTGCCTGGTCAAAGGGTGGGGACACTGAAGCTTTCTTT CAWSKGGDTEAFF
NA NA TRBJ2-5 TRBV6-1 TGTGCCAGCAGTGAATTTATCAGCGGTACAGAGACCCAGTACTTC CASSEFISGTETQYF
NA NA TRBJ1-2 TRBV9 TGTGCCAGCAGCGTAGAAGAGTCTCTCTATGGCTACACCTTC CASSVEESLYGYTF
few TRBD2 TRBJ2-5 TRBV13 TGTGCCAGCAGCTTTTCTACTAGCGACACTAAATCGGAGACCCAGTACTTC CASSFSTSDTKSETQYF
once NA TRBJ2-2 TRBV28 TGTGCCAGCAGTGCAGGGACCCGCACCGGGGAGCTGTTTTTT CASSAGTRTGELFF
NA NA TRBJ1-1 TRBV19 TGTGCCAGTAGTAATCGGCCGATGAACACTGAAGCTTTCTTT CASSNRPMNTEAFF
NA TRBD2 TRBJ2-1 TRBV4-1 TGCGCCAGCAGCCCCCCAACTAGCGGGAGAAGAAATGAGCAGTTCTTC CASSPPTSGRRNEQFF
NA NA TRBJ2-7 TRBV5-6 TGTGCCAGCAGCCTACCGGGGGCCGGTAACTACGAGCAGTACTTC CASSLPGAGNYEQYF
NA TRBD2 TRBJ2-5 TRBV9 TGTGCCAGCAGCGTGGGGACTAGCGGGAGCGGGGAGACCCAGTACTTC CASSVGTSGSGETQYF
NA TRBD1 TRBJ2-7 TRBV6-5 TGTGCCAGCAGTCGGGGACAGGGGGGGAACGAGCAGTACTTC CASSRGQGGNEQYF
few TRBD2 TRBJ2-1 TRBV5-1 TGCGCCAGCAGCGTGACTAGCGGGGTACAGTTCTTC CASSVTSGVQFF
NA NA TRBJ2-5 TRBV4-2 TGTGCCAGCAGCCAAGAAGGGGGGCAAATAGAGACCCAGTACTTC CASSQEGGQIETQYF
NA NA TRBJ2-5 TRBV19 TGTGCCAGTAGCGACGGAAAGGAGTACCAAGAGACCCAGTACTTC CASSDGKEYQETQYF
NA NA TRBJ2-7 TRBV12-2 TGTGCAAGTCGCTTAGCGGACGGTGAGTACGAGCAGTACTTC CASRLADGEYEQYF
NA NA TRBJ2-3 TRBV5-1 TGCGCCAGCAGCTTGGCACTGGGGGCAGATACGCAGTATTTT CASSLALGADTQYF
NA NA TRBJ2-7 TRBV7-9 TGTGCCAGCAGCCTCGTCAGAGACAAGCAGTACTTC CASSLVRDKQYF
NA NA TRBJ2-7 TRBV5-1 TGCGCCAGCAGCGATGCCTCCCAGGGCCCGATATCTTACGAGCAGTACTTC CASSDASQGPISYEQYF
few NA TRBJ2-6 TRBV7-8 TGTGCCAGCAGCTTAGGTGGCTCTGGGGCCAACGTCCTGACTTTC CASSLGGSGANVLTF
NA NA TRBJ2-7 TRBV7-2 TGTGCCAGCAGCTTAAGGCTCTCCTACGAGCAGTACTTC CASSLRLSYEQYF